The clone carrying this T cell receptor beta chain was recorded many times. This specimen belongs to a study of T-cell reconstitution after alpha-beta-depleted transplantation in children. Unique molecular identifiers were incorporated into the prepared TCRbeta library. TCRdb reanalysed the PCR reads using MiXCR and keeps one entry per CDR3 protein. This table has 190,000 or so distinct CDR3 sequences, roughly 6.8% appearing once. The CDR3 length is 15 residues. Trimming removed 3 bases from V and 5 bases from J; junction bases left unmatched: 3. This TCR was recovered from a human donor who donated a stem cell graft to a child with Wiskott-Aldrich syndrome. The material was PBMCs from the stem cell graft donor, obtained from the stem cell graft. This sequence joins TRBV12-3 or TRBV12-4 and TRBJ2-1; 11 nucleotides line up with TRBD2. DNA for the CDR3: TGTGCCAGCAGTTTGGTAGCGGGAGGGAACAATGAGCAGTTCTTC. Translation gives CASSLVAGGNNEQFF.